The TCR beta chain under discussion was sequenced for a study of blood T cell repertoires in COVID-19. Across the study: Samples representing acute and convalescent COVID-19 were sourced from the United States, Italy and Spain. The cDNA or gDNA used as material had been derived from T cells, B-cell-depleted T cells, or PBMCs.

Libraries were prepared by immunoSEQ multiplex PCR; TCRdb keeps only in-frame clonotypes and omits some of them. The table has some 200,000 clones, roughly 82% seen once. The CDR3 consists of 21 residues. The germline V gene encodes CDR1 SGHRS and CDR2 YFSETQ. V was pared by 4 bases and J by 0 bases, with 22 bases of the junction left unmatched. The J gene is TRBJ2-1, the V gene TRBV5-1; 7 bases match TRBD1. The clonotype originates from a woman aged 55-70 years with acute COVID-19. The specimen sequenced was PBMCs or T cells enriched from blood (not recorded which). The CDR3, as DNA: TGCGCCAGCAGCCATTATACTCGACAGGGATCATTGGGGAGCTCCTACAATGAGCAGTTCTTC. It translates to CASSHYTRQGSLGSSYNEQFF. Drawing the rest from reference TRBV5-1 and TRBJ2-1, the complete variable domain is KAGVTQTPRYLIKTRGQQVTLSCSPISGHRSVSWYQQTPGQGLQFLFEYFSETQRNKGNFPGRFSGRQFSNSRSEMNVSTLELGDSALYLCASSHYTRQGSLGSSYNEQFFGPGTRLTVL.